These T cell receptor beta chains were read from a single sample in a study of blood T cell repertoires in COVID-19. Sequencing was performed with immunoSEQ multiplex PCR; in TCRdb, only in-frame clones are kept and a portion is missing. The sample lists 110,000 to 150,000 clones, 88% occurring once. Sequencing input: peripheral blood. These TCRs come from a woman in her 50s with acute or convalescent COVID-19. CDR3s include the opening cysteine and the closing phenylalanine or tryptophan. Each record gives: V gene, D gene, clone size, J gene, CDR3 protein, CDR3 DNA. D genes are given only for firm matches. Size tells how often a clone was seen (once, few, many) or the class of an expanded clone, and some rows leave it out.

V: TRBV3-1/TRBV3-2
D: TRBD2
size: few
J: TRBJ2-7
CDR3: CASSQSFGLAGRYEQYF
DNA: TGTGCCAGCAGCCAATCGTTCGGACTAGCGGGGAGGTACGAGCAGTACTTC

V: TRBV18
D: NA
size: NA
J: TRBJ1-4
CDR3: CASSPSMKVGHEKLFF
DNA: TGTGCCAGCTCCCCATCCATGAAGGTGGGGCATGAAAAACTGTTTTTT

V: TRBV7-8
D: TRBD2
size: NA
J: TRBJ2-1
CDR3: CASSLALTSGYNEQFF
DNA: TGTGCCAGCAGCTTAGCGCTGACTAGCGGGTACAATGAGCAGTTCTTC

V: TRBV19
D: NA
size: NA
J: TRBJ2-1
CDR3: CASSIEQSNEQFF
DNA: TGTGCCAGTAGTATCGAACAGTCCAATGAGCAGTTCTTC

V: TRBV2
D: NA
size: NA
J: TRBJ1-5
CDR3: CASSERLQPQHF
DNA: TGTGCCAGCAGTGAGCGGCTTCAGCCCCAGCATTTT

V: TRBV13
D: NA
size: NA
J: TRBJ2-3
CDR3: CASSRPGPQGTDTQYF
DNA: TGTGCCAGCAGCAGACCGGGTCCCCAAGGCACGGATACGCAGTATTTT

V: TRBV2
D: TRBD1
size: NA
J: TRBJ1-5
CDR3: CASRSGTGSNQPQHF
DNA: TGTGCCAGCAGGTCTGGGACAGGTAGCAATCAGCCCCAGCATTTT

V: TRBV21-1
D: NA
size: once
J: TRBJ2-5
CDR3: CASSSWGGFQETQYF
DNA: TGTGCCAGCAGCTCCTGGGGGGGCTTCCAAGAGACCCAGTACTTC

V: TRBV14
D: TRBD1
size: NA
J: TRBJ1-4
CDR3: CASSQISGQQEKLFF
DNA: TGTGCCAGCAGCCAGATTTCGGGACAGCAAGAAAAACTGTTTTTT

V: TRBV12-3/TRBV12-4
D: NA
size: NA
J: TRBJ1-3
CDR3: CASSQGTGNTIYF
DNA: TGTGCCAGCTCGCAGGGGACTGGAAACACCATATATTTT

V: TRBV28
D: TRBD1
size: NA
J: TRBJ1-4
CDR3: CASSSGGLVEKLFF
DNA: TGTGCCAGCAGTTCAGGGGGCTTGGTTGAAAAACTGTTTTTT

V: TRBV19
D: NA
size: NA
J: TRBJ1-2
CDR3: CASSIPGSAYGYTF
DNA: TGTGCCAGTAGTATACCGGGGTCTGCCTATGGCTACACCTTC

V: TRBV18
D: NA
size: NA
J: TRBJ2-2
CDR3: CASSPSSTGELFF
DNA: TGTGCCAGCTCACCGTCTAGCACCGGGGAGCTGTTTTTT

V: TRBV6-1
D: NA
size: once
J: TRBJ1-1
CDR3: CASSQRNQGTEAFF
DNA: TGTGCCAGCAGCCAAAGGAATCAGGGTACTGAAGCTTTCTTT

V: TRBV7-6
D: NA
size: NA
J: TRBJ1-1
CDR3: CASSNPGGANTEAFF
DNA: TGTGCCAGCAGCAACCCGGGTGGAGCGAACACTGAAGCTTTCTTT

V: TRBV18
D: NA
size: NA
J: TRBJ1-1
CDR3: CASSPPTRENTEAFF
DNA: TGTGCCAGCTCACCCCCGACACGGGAAAACACTGAAGCTTTCTTT

V: TRBV24-1
D: NA
size: NA
J: TRBJ1-5
CDR3: CATSDLEGRDRRNQPQHF
DNA: TGTGCCACCAGTGATTTGGAGGGGCGGGATCGTCGCAATCAGCCCCAGCATTTT

V: TRBV7-9
D: TRBD1
size: NA
J: TRBJ1-5
CDR3: CASSGTGAANQPQHF
DNA: TGTGCCAGCAGCGGGACAGGGGCCGCTAATCAGCCCCAGCATTTT

V: TRBV5-1
D: NA
size: once
J: TRBJ1-3
CDR3: CASSLAPGAGNTIYF
DNA: TGCGCCAGCAGCTTGGCCCCGGGTGCTGGAAACACCATATATTTT

V: TRBV27
D: NA
size: NA
J: TRBJ2-7
CDR3: CASSLSWRGRTYEQYF
DNA: TGTGCCAGCAGTTTATCCTGGCGGGGCCGGACCTACGAGCAGTACTTC

V: TRBV24-1
D: NA
size: NA
J: TRBJ1-2
CDR3: CATSERLALSGRCGYTF
DNA: TGTGCCACCAGTGAGAGGCTGGCCCTATCAGGGCGGTGTGGCTACACCTTC

V: TRBV5-5
D: NA
size: NA
J: TRBJ2-7
CDR3: CASSLNSYEQYF
DNA: TGTGCCAGCAGCCTGAACAGCTACGAGCAGTACTTC

V: TRBV19
D: NA
size: NA
J: TRBJ1-5
CDR3: CASRSGQPQHF
DNA: TGTGCCAGTCGATCGGGGCAGCCCCAGCATTTT

V: TRBV24-1
D: NA
size: NA
J: TRBJ1-3
CDR3: CATSEGSSGNTIYF
DNA: TGTGCCACCAGTGAAGGGAGCTCTGGAAACACCATATATTTT

V: TRBV3-1/TRBV3-2
D: TRBD1
size: NA
J: TRBJ2-5
CDR3: CASSPGQRETQYF
DNA: TGTGCCAGCAGCCCGGGACAGCGAGAGACCCAGTACTTC

V: TRBV21-1
D: NA
size: NA
J: TRBJ2-7
CDR3: CASSKRWRRGRFGQYF
DNA: TGTGCCAGCAGCAAAAGGTGGCGCAGGGGGCGATTCGGGCAGTACTTC

V: TRBV5-1
D: NA
size: NA
J: TRBJ1-4
CDR3: CASSLWGDTGQLNEKLFF
DNA: TGCGCCAGCAGCTTGTGGGGAGATACTGGACAGCTTAATGAAAAACTGTTTTTT

V: TRBV5-1
D: TRBD1
size: NA
J: TRBJ1-2
CDR3: CASSTTGTGGSYGYTF
DNA: TGCGCCAGCAGCACTACCGGGACAGGGGGAAGCTATGGCTACACCTTC

V: TRBV19
D: NA
size: NA
J: TRBJ2-7
CDR3: CASSNRRNEQYF
DNA: TGTGCCAGTAGTAACAGAAGAAACGAGCAGTACTTC

V: TRBV11-2
D: NA
size: NA
J: TRBJ1-2
CDR3: CASSDLQANYGYTF
DNA: TGTGCCAGCAGCGACCTCCAGGCTAACTATGGCTACACCTTC

V: TRBV3-1/TRBV3-2
D: TRBD1
size: NA
J: TRBJ1-2
CDR3: CASSQPWTGVGGYTF
DNA: TGTGCCAGCAGCCAGCCTTGGACAGGGGTGGGTGGCTACACCTTC

V: TRBV20-1
D: NA
size: NA
J: TRBJ2-7
CDR3: CSASQVGYEQYF
DNA: TGCAGTGCTAGTCAGGTAGGCTACGAGCAGTACTTC

V: TRBV3-1/TRBV3-2
D: NA
size: NA
J: TRBJ1-2
CDR3: CASSQNPGTPYGYTF
DNA: TGTGCCAGCAGCCAGAACCCGGGGACACCCTATGGCTACACCTTC

V: TRBV19
D: TRBD2
size: NA
J: TRBJ2-1
CDR3: CASRTGLAYNEQFF
DNA: TGTGCCAGCAGAACCGGACTAGCTTACAATGAGCAGTTCTTC

V: TRBV3-1/TRBV3-2
D: TRBD1
size: once
J: TRBJ1-6
CDR3: CASRQGPNSPLHF
DNA: TGTGCCAGCAGACAGGGGCCTAATTCACCCCTCCACTTT

V: TRBV5-4
D: NA
size: once
J: TRBJ2-2
CDR3: CASSLDNLNTGELFF
DNA: TGTGCCAGCAGCCTCGACAACTTGAACACCGGGGAGCTGTTTTTT

V: TRBV5-6
D: TRBD1
size: NA
J: TRBJ2-2
CDR3: CASSLVTGTANTGELFF
DNA: TGTGCCAGCAGCTTGGTTACCGGGACAGCGAACACCGGGGAGCTGTTTTTT

V: TRBV5-1
D: TRBD1
size: once
J: TRBJ1-2
CDR3: CASSLGQGNYGYTF
DNA: TGCGCCAGCAGCTTGGGACAGGGGAACTATGGCTACACCTTC

V: TRBV7-3
D: TRBD2
size: NA
J: TRBJ2-1
CDR3: CASSTGTSGRDNEQFF
DNA: TGTGCCAGCAGCACCGGGACTAGCGGGAGGGACAATGAGCAGTTCTTC

V: TRBV5-6
D: TRBD1
size: few
J: TRBJ1-2
CDR3: CASSLQGELGYTF
DNA: TGTGCCAGCAGCCTACAGGGGGAGTTGGGCTACACCTTC

V: TRBV21-1
D: NA
size: NA
J: TRBJ2-3
CDR3: CASSGPSGKDTQYF
DNA: TGTGCCAGCAGCGGTCCTAGCGGGAAAGATACGCAGTATTTT